The T cell receptor beta chain under discussion was sequenced for a study of shared clonotypes between healthy human individuals. Clones were read by immunoSEQ multiplex PCR, and TCRdb kept only the in-frame ones, dropping some. The sample includes about 1 million clones, 70% to 80% seen only once; the top ten take over 1.3%. Germline values: CDR1 SGHKS, CDR2 YYEKEE (reference sequence). Trimming shortened V by 4 bases and J by 7 bases, and 12 bases separated the two germline ends. The length of the CDR3 is 13 residues. This clone is a singleton in its sample. V is TRBV5-5 and J is TRBJ1-5; D is uncertain. Sequenced: memory CD4+ T cells sorted from blood. Subset described: CD45RA-negative fraction. This receptor was obtained from a man aged 18-30 years in good health. CDR3 region: CASSPWEGQPQHF. In DNA, the CDR3 is TGTGCCAGCAGCCCATGGGAGGGACAGCCCCAGCATTTT. Drawing the rest from reference TRBV5-5 and TRBJ1-5, the complete variable domain is DAGVTQSPTHLIKTRGQQVTLRCSPISGHKSVSWYQQVLGQGPQFIFQYYEKEERGRGNFPDRFSARQFPNYSSELNVNALLLGDSALYLCASSPWEGQPQHFGDGTRLSIL.